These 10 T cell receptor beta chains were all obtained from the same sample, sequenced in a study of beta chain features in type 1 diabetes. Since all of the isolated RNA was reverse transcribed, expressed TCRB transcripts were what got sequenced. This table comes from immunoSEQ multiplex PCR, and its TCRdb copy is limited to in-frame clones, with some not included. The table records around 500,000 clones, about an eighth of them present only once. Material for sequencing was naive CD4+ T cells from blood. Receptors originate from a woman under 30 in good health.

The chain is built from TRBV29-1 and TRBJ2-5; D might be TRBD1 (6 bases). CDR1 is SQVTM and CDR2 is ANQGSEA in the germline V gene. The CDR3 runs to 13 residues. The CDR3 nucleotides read TGCACTGCAGGGGATCGCTCCTGGGAGACCCAGTACTTC. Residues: CTAGDRSWETQYF.

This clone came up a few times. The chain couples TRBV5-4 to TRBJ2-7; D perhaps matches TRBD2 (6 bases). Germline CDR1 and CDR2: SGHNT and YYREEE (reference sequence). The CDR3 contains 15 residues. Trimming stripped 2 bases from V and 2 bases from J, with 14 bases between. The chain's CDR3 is CASSLMGGSPYEQYV. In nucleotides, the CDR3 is TGTGCCAGCAGCTTAATGGGGGGATCCCCCTACGAGCAGTACGTC.

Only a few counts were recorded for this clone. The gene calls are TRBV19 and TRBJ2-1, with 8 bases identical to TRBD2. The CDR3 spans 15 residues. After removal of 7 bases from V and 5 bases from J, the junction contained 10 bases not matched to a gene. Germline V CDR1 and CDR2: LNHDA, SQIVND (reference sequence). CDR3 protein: CASNQVTSGNNEQFF. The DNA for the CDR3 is TGTGCCAGTAATCAAGTCACTAGCGGAAACAATGAGCAGTTCTTC.

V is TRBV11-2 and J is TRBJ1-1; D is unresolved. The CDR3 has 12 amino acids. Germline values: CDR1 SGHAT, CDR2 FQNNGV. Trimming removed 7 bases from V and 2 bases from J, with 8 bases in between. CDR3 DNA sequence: TGTGCCAGCACCGGAATCAACACTGAAGCTTTCTTT. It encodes CASTGINTEAFF.

The CDR3 DNA follows: TGCAGCGCCCGGGTCCCCAATCAGCCCCAGCATTTT. Translating gives CSARVPNQPQHF. V usage is TRBV29-1 and J usage is TRBJ1-5; D is unresolved. Germline V gives CDR1 SQVTM, CDR2 ANQGSEA. V lost 7 bases, J lost 3 bases, and 10 bases lay in between. CDR3 length equals 12 residues.

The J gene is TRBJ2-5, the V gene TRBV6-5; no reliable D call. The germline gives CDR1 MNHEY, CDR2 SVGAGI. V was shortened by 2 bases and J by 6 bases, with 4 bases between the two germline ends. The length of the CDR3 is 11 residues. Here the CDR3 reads CASSYLQTQYF. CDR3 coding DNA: TGTGCCAGCAGTTACCTACAGACCCAGTACTTC.

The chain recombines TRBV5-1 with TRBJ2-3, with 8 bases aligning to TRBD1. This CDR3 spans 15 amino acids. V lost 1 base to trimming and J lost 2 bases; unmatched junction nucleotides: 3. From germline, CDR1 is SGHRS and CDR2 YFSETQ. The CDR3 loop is CASSLTDRDTDTQYF. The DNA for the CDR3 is TGCGCCAGCAGCTTGACGGACAGGGACACAGATACGCAGTATTTT.

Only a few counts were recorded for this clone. The CDR3 loop is CASSRKVGGLQETQYF. The CDR3 region has the DNA TGTGCCAGCAGCCGTAAGGTGGGGGGACTTCAAGAGACCCAGTACTTC. The genes are TRBV9 and TRBJ2-5, with D perhaps TRBD2 (6 bases). V lost 4 bases to trimming and J lost 2 bases, with 18 bases between them. The CDR3 runs to 16 residues. Germline V gene lookup returns CDR1 SGDLS and CDR2 YYNGEE. The variable domain in full, with the rest retrieved from reference TRBV9 and TRBJ2-5, is DSGVTQTPKHLITATGQRVTLRCSPRSGDLSVYWYQQSLDQGLQFLIQYYNGEERAKGNILERFSAQQFPDLHSELNLSSLELGDSALYFCASSRKVGGLQETQYFGPGTRLLVL.

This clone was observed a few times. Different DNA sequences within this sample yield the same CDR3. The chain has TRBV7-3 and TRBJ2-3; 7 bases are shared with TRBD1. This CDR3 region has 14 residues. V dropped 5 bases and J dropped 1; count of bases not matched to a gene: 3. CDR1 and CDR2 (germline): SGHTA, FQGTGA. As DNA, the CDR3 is TGTGCCAGCAGCCTCGACAGGGGCACAGATACGCAGTATTTT. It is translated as CASSLDRGTDTQYF.

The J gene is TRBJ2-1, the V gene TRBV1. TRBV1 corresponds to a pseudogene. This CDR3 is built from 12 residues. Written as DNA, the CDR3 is TGCACCAGCAGCCAAGATCCTGGGGAGCAGTTCTTC. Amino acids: CTSSQDPGEQFF.